A selection of T cell receptor beta chains follows, all from one sample in a study of T cells in tuberculosis. Generated by immunoSEQ multiplex PCR, the TCRdb table keeps only in-frame clones and is missing some. Here the sample spans 50,000 or so clones, 88% being singletons. The sequenced sample was CD1b-GMM tetramer-negative cells sorted from PBMCs. The receptors derive from an adult woman with latent tuberculosis. Both conserved end residues are part of each CDR3. Fields, in order: V gene, J gene, D gene, clone size, CDR3 protein, CDR3 DNA. D genes are given only for firm matches. Clone size is given for some rows only: seen once, a few or many times, or a class if the clone is expanded.

>TRBV28|TRBJ1-1|TRBD1|NA
CASSWRTGGRPGAFF
TGTGCCAGCAGTTGGCGGACAGGGGGCCGACCGGGAGCTTTCTTT
>TRBV15|TRBJ2-7|TRBD2|NA
CATSTGTSGPYEQYF
TGTGCCACCAGCACCGGGACTAGCGGGCCCTACGAGCAGTACTTC
>TRBV7-9|TRBJ2-2|TRBD2|NA
CASSGLARNTGELFF
TGTGCCAGCAGCGGACTAGCGAGGAACACCGGGGAGCTGTTTTTT
>TRBV5-4|TRBJ2-7|TRBD2|NA
CASSPGLAAYEQYF
TGTGCCAGCAGCCCGGGACTAGCGGCTTACGAGCAGTACTTC
>TRBV11-3|TRBJ2-1|NA|NA
CASSLESSSYNEQFF
TGTGCCAGCAGCTTAGAGTCCAGCTCCTACAATGAGCAGTTCTTC
>TRBV28|TRBJ2-7|TRBD1|NA
CASSKQGVHEQYF
TGTGCCAGCAGCAAACAGGGGGTCCACGAGCAGTACTTC
>TRBV27|TRBJ1-1|NA|NA
CASSLSRNTEAFF
TGTGCCAGCAGTTTATCGAGGAACACTGAAGCTTTCTTT
>TRBV5-4|TRBJ2-2|NA|few
CASSLGRGRGGTGELFF
TGTGCCAGCAGCTTGGGGAGAGGCAGGGGTGGCACCGGGGAGCTGTTTTTT
>TRBV30|TRBJ2-1|TRBD2|NA
CAWSVVAGYNEQFF
TGTGCCTGGAGTGTCGTAGCGGGATACAATGAGCAGTTCTTC
>TRBV7-3|TRBJ2-7|TRBD1|NA
CASSPGTGDYEQYF
TGTGCCAGCAGCCCCGGGACAGGGGACTACGAGCAGTACTTC
>TRBV19|TRBJ2-5|NA|NA
CASSKRERETQYF
TGTGCCAGTAGTAAACGGGAGAGGGAGACCCAGTACTTC
>TRBV21-1|TRBJ2-7|NA|NA
CASNPWGRAHEQYF
TGTGCCAGCAACCCGTGGGGCAGGGCCCACGAGCAGTACTTC
>TRBV7-9|TRBJ2-3|NA|NA
CASSSPLVGVLSTDTQYF
TGTGCCAGCAGCTCCCCCCTAGTTGGCGTCCTTAGCACAGATACGCAGTATTTT
>TRBV25-1|TRBJ1-2|NA|NA
CASRGRESAGDGYTF
TGTGCCAGCAGGGGCCGTGAGTCCGCGGGGGATGGCTACACCTTC
>TRBV7-9|TRBJ2-6|NA|NA
CASSPTGSGANVLTF
TGTGCCAGCAGCCCAACAGGGTCCGGGGCCAACGTCCTGACTTTC
>TRBV11-2|TRBJ2-1|NA|NA
CASSRQGLEQFF
TGTGCCAGCAGCCGCCAGGGTCTTGAGCAGTTCTTC
>TRBV19|TRBJ2-1|TRBD2|NA
CASSIGLAGRLNEQFF
TGTGCCAGTAGTATCGGACTAGCGGGAAGACTAAATGAGCAGTTCTTC
>TRBV10-3|TRBJ1-4|TRBD1|NA
CAISESSGGANEKLFF
TGTGCCATCAGTGAGTCCTCAGGGGGTGCCAATGAAAAACTGTTTTTT
>TRBV28|TRBJ1-2|TRBD1|NA
CASTRGNGYTF
TGTGCCAGCACCAGGGGGAATGGCTACACCTTC
>TRBV9|TRBJ1-2|NA|NA
CASSVGAGPNYGYTF
TGTGCCAGCAGCGTAGGGGCAGGGCCCAACTATGGCTACACCTTC
>TRBV13|TRBJ2-7|NA|NA
CASSLRGTLNYEQYF
TGTGCCAGCAGCTTACGGGGGACCTTAAACTACGAGCAGTACTTC
>TRBV23-1|TRBJ1-6|TRBD1|NA
CASTLPGQGAAYLNSPLHF
TGCGCCAGCACTCTACCGGGACAGGGGGCCGCCTACCTTAATTCACCCCTCCACTTT